One and the same sample provided the 24 T cell receptor beta chains below, sequenced in a study of PD-1 blockade in classical Hodgkin lymphoma. Every patient was affected by relapse after autologous stem cell transplantation, while exposure to brentuximab vedotin was not uniform. The assay was immunoSEQ multiplex PCR, and TCRdb's table has in-frame clones only and misses some. The data show 55,000 to 80,000 clones, roughly 88% seen once. The sequenced sample was peripheral blood mononuclear cells (PBMCs), obtained at baseline. The source is a human donor with classical Hodgkin lymphoma.

The chain has TRBV19 and TRBJ2-7; 9 bases align to TRBD2. CDR1 is LNHDA and CDR2 is SQIVND in the germline V gene (reference sequence). V shed 6 bases, J shed 2 bases, and the junction held 5 bases outside the gene matches. This CDR3 has 14 amino acids. The CDR3 DNA reads TGTGCCAGTAGCGGACTAGCGCGTACCTACGAGCAGTACTTC. This sequence encodes CASSGLARTYEQYF.

This chain connects TRBV5-4 to TRBJ2-2; either TRBD1 or TRBD2 may supply D (5 bases each). Trimming stripped 1 base from V and 6 bases from J, with 10 bases between. The germline CDR1 and CDR2 sequences are SGHNT and YYREEE (reference sequence). This CDR3 region has 14 residues. CDR3 sequence: CASSLKGSPGELFF. CDR3 nucleotide sequence: TGTGCCAGCAGCTTGAAGGGGAGCCCCGGGGAGCTGTTTTTT.

The chain links TRBV4-3 to TRBJ2-3, with D unclear. The CDR3 spans 14 residues. Trimming removed 0 bases from V and 7 bases from J, with 11 bases in between. Germline-derived CDR1 and CDR2 are LGHNA and YSLEER. CDR3 residues: CASSQEPRAHTQYF. The CDR3 DNA is TGCGCCAGCAGCCAAGAACCTCGAGCCCATACGCAGTATTTT.

This chain joins TRBV18 and TRBJ1-4; TRBD1 might be the D (5 bases). The V end was cut by 1 base, the J end by 8 bases, with 11 bases between. The germline gives CDR1 KGHSH, CDR2 LQKENI. There are 14 residues in the CDR3. The CDR3 is CASSPLSRVEKLFF. The DNA of the CDR3 is TGTGCCAGCTCACCACTATCCAGGGTGGAAAAACTGTTTTTT.

V is TRBV4-1 and J is TRBJ2-2, with no clear D. Trimming took 0 bases from V and 6 from J, leaving 8 bases between them. The CDR3 runs 14 residues. The V gene's germline CDR1 is MGHRA and CDR2 YSYEKL. The CDR3 region has the DNA TGCGCCAGCAGCCAAGATTTGTCAGCCGGGGAGCTGTTTTTT. This sequence encodes CASSQDLSAGELFF.

This chain connects TRBV7-3 to TRBJ2-1; 16 bases line up with TRBD2. The V gene end was trimmed by 5 bases and the J gene end by 12 bases; junction bases not matched to a gene: 7. Germline V gene sequence: CDR1 SGHTA, CDR2 FQGTGA. This CDR3 is 15 amino acids long. CDR3 protein: CASSPGTSGGAGQFF. CDR3 sequence (DNA): TGTGCCAGCAGCCCCGGGACTAGCGGGGGGGCGGGGCAGTTCTTC.

J is TRBJ2-2 and V is TRBV5-4, with 8 bases fitting TRBD2. The CDR3 is 18 residues long. V lost 0 bases, J lost 3 bases, and 10 bases stayed unmatched. Germline CDR1 SGHNT, CDR2 YYREEE (reference sequence). As DNA, the CDR3 is TGTGCCAGCAGCTTGGACGCTGGAGCGGGGGTCGACACCGGGGAGCTGTTTTTT. The encoded protein is CASSLDAGAGVDTGELFF.

This chain uses TRBV4-3 with TRBJ2-7; D unresolved. This CDR3 has 15 residues. Germline V lookup: CDR1 LGHNA, CDR2 YSLEER. The V and J ends lost 3 bases and 1 base respectively, with 13 bases between them. The CDR3 sequence: CASSQAIDTSYEQYF. The CDR3 DNA reads TGCGCCAGCAGCCAGGCAATCGACACTTCCTACGAGCAGTACTTC.

The CDR3 reads CASSESKAGLETQYF. The CDR3 nucleotides read TGCGCCAGCAGTGAGTCGAAGGCGGGGTTGGAGACCCAGTACTTC. The chain couples TRBV10-2 to TRBJ2-5, with TRBD2 as a possible D gene (6 bases). Germline V gives CDR1 WSHSY, CDR2 SAAADI. The CDR3 spans 15 residues. The germline V and J ends were trimmed by 0 bases and 5 bases, with 13 bases remaining between them.

The chain employs TRBV6-1 and TRBJ1-3; TRBD1 matches at 7 bases. Germline-derived CDR1 and CDR2 are MNHNS and SASEGT. The CDR3 sequence is 17 residues long. Trimming at V came to 4 bases and at J to 2 bases, leaving 11 bases not matched to a gene. CDR3 amino acids: CASSVIPGQFTGNTIYF. Written as DNA, the CDR3 is TGTGCCAGCAGTGTTATACCGGGACAGTTCACTGGAAACACCATATATTTT.

The gene calls are TRBV27 and TRBJ1-5; TRBD1 matches 8 bases. This CDR3 has 15 residues. The germline V gene has CDR1 MNHEY and CDR2 SMNVEV (reference sequence). Trimming at V came to 6 bases and at J to 4 bases, leaving 8 bases not matched to a gene. The CDR3 nucleotides are TGTGCCAGCAGGAAGCAGGGGGCGGAAAATCAGCCCCAGCATTTT. Its translation is CASRKQGAENQPQHF.

J is TRBJ2-2 and V is TRBV1. TRBV1 counts as a pseudogene. This CDR3 comprises 16 residues. In DNA form, the CDR3 reads TGCACCAGCAGCCAAGGCGGTAGAGGGGACACCGGGGAGCTGTTTTTT. This sequence encodes CTSSQGGRGDTGELFF.

The chain carries TRBV19 and TRBJ2-1, with TRBD1 matching over 8 bases. The germline gives CDR1 LNHDA, CDR2 SQIVND (reference sequence). The CDR3 runs to 17 residues. The J segment lost 2 bases and the V segment lost 3 bases, leaving 9 bases of the junction unmatched. The CDR3 sequence: CASSISKDRGAYNEQFF. The CDR3 DNA follows: TGTGCCAGTAGTATCTCCAAAGACAGGGGAGCCTACAATGAGCAGTTCTTC.

Only one count was recorded for this clone. The chain couples TRBV23-1 to TRBJ1-5; D is unclear. TRBV23-1 qualifies as an ORF whose function is uncertain. This CDR3 contains 17 residues. V was pared by 2 bases and J by 8 bases, with 22 bases between. DNA of the CDR3: TGCGCCAGCAGTCAACCCAACAGCGACCGCGGGGATAAGCCCCAGCATTTT. Translating gives CASSQPNSDRGDKPQHF.

V usage is TRBV6-5 and J usage is TRBJ1-5; D is undetermined. Germline-derived CDR1 and CDR2 are MNHEY and SVGAGI. This CDR3 has 12 amino acids. Trimming shortened V by 6 bases and J by 7 bases, and 10 bases separated the two germline ends. The CDR3 sequence: CASSNARQPQHF. The CDR3 DNA reads TGTGCCAGCAGCAACGCAAGGCAGCCCCAGCATTTT.

The rearrangement uses TRBV4-3 and TRBJ1-2, with TRBD1 identical over 12 bases. Germline assignment: CDR1 LGHNA and CDR2 YSLEER. V lost 0 bases, J lost 6 bases, and 5 bases stayed unmatched. The CDR3 sequence is 16 residues long. In nucleotides, the CDR3 is TGCGCCAGCAGCCAAGATCGTGGGACAGGGGGCAATGGCTACACCTTC. Its translation: CASSQDRGTGGNGYTF.

The chain uses TRBV11-2 and TRBJ1-1, with D possibly being TRBD1 (6 bases). The CDR3 is 16 amino acids. V gave up 3 bases and J gave up 1 base, with 15 bases separating them. Germline V CDR1 and CDR2: SGHAT, FQNNGV. CDR3 sequence (DNA): TGTGCCAGCAGCTTTGTTCAACTGACAGGGAACACTGAAGCTTTCTTT. This encodes CASSFVQLTGNTEAFF.

This chain connects TRBV6-5 to TRBJ2-2; TRBD2 agrees at 10 bases. This CDR3 is built from 14 residues. V shed 10 bases, J shed 2 bases, and the junction held 4 bases outside the gene matches. The germline gives CDR1 MNHEY, CDR2 SVGAGI. CDR3 amino acids: CATASGGNTGELFF. DNA of the CDR3: TGTGCCACTGCTAGCGGGGGTAACACCGGGGAGCTGTTTTTT.

This chain links TRBV9 with TRBJ2-2, with D unresolved. The V end was cut by 0 bases, the J end by 6 bases, with 9 bases between. Germline V lookup: CDR1 SGDLS, CDR2 YYNGEE. The CDR3 totals 14 residues. As DNA, the CDR3 is TGTGCCAGCAGCGTAGTTAGGGCTGCCGGGGAGCTGTTTTTT. Its protein product is CASSVVRAAGELFF.

V and J are TRBV19 and TRBJ2-3; D possibly corresponds to TRBD1 (5 bases). V lost 3 bases and J lost 6, with 19 bases in between. CDR3 size: 16 residues. Germline CDR1 is LNHDA and CDR2 is SQIVND (reference sequence). The CDR3 protein is CASSIATQGKADTQYF. As DNA, the CDR3 is TGTGCCAGTAGTATCGCCACGCAGGGAAAGGCGGATACGCAGTATTTT.

V and J are TRBV15 and TRBJ1-2, with D unresolved. The CDR3 loop spans 14 amino acids. The V end was cut by 5 bases, the J end by 5 bases, with 15 bases between. Germline CDR1 is LNHNV and CDR2 is YYDKDF (reference sequence). The CDR3 here is CATSPGLPGYGYTF. Here the CDR3 DNA reads TGTGCCACCAGCCCCGGGCTTCCGGGATATGGCTACACCTTC.

The chain joins TRBV7-8 to TRBJ1-2; 8 bases line up with TRBD1. Germline values: CDR1 SGHVS, CDR2 FQNEAQ. Trimming removed 4 bases from V and 8 bases from J; junction bases left unmatched: 15. The CDR3 is 16 amino acids. The CDR3 sequence is CASSSQRARGRLGYTF. CDR3 nucleotides: TGTGCCAGCAGCTCACAGCGGGCCAGGGGGCGGTTAGGCTACACCTTC.

The genes are TRBV19 and TRBJ2-1, with D possibly TRBD1 on 5 matching bases. Trimming shortened V by 1 base and J by 7 bases, and 11 bases separated the two germline ends. Per the germline V gene, CDR1 is LNHDA and CDR2 is SQIVND (reference sequence). The CDR3 is 14 amino acids. The DNA for the CDR3 is TGTGCCAGTAGTATAGTAGGACACCCGAATGAGCAGTTCTTC. This codes for CASSIVGHPNEQFF.

The chain links TRBV5-1 to TRBJ1-5; tentatively, D is TRBD1 (5 bases). CDR1 and CDR2 from the germline V gene are SGHRS and YFSETQ. The CDR3 has 15 residues. The germline V and J ends were trimmed by 0 bases and 5 bases, with 12 bases remaining between them. CDR3 region: CASSLGHGGDQPQHF. In DNA, the CDR3 is TGCGCCAGCAGCTTGGGCCATGGAGGGGATCAGCCCCAGCATTTT.